The subject of this entry is one T cell receptor (beta chain). This clonotype was recorded a few times. This receptor's antigen is unknown. Within one base of it there is no much larger clone, and no base qualities were kept. According to the germline V gene (reference sequence), CDR1 reads DFQATT and CDR2 reads SNEGSKA. Inclusive of the bounding cysteine and phenylalanine, the CDR3 is 17 residues long. Solely the CDR3 DNA is kept, with 51 bases framed from the first base. V is cut back by 0 bases and J by 6 bases, with 11 bases in the junction unmatched. This record comes from a study of blood T cells in healthy people across ages (dated by TCRdb to 2014 to 2015). Regarding the research as a whole: In model experiments, template switching captured about one uniquely barcoded TCR beta cDNA molecule for every two T cells. Age-related changes in TCR beta repertoire diversity were measured in the study by deep sequencing normalized with unique cDNA molecular identifiers. The study analyzed two additional independent replicas of 1 million unique cDNA reads from the same blood draw for two donors, one aged 18 to 30 and one aged 80 or older. To avoid experimental bias, donors of different ages were distributed randomly across sequencing lanes. Donors were grouped into four age groups: young (average approximately 16 years), middle-aged (approximately 41), aged (about 60) and long-lived (about 90). The study at large found these results: Donor CMV infection status was unknown, potentially confounding age-related changes in expanded clonotypes. Observed TCR beta diversity per million T cells fell roughly linearly with age, and a significant reduction was already apparent by age around 40. A strong correlation was found between observed TCR beta diversity and the percentage of naive T cells measured by flow cytometry. Estimates of total diversity based on one million sequenced T cells were considered lower bounds and underestimates. Compared with the aged group, the long-lived group had more naive CD4+ T cells, fewer expanded clones and increased TCR diversity, a pattern suggesting age selection. Because profiling used bulk unsorted PBMCs, naive and antigen-experienced compartments could not be compared conclusively.

Systemically healthy Caucasian individuals from Russia, around 38 in total and aged roughly 6 to 100 years, were included as donors. Each donor gave around 9 milliliters of peripheral blood, collected into EDTA-treated Vacutainer tubes. Ficoll-Paque density-gradient centrifugation was used to isolate PBMCs, with at least 6.5 million per sample. Total RNA, at least 5 micrograms per sample, was extracted from PBMCs with Trizol reagent. Naive CD45RAhigh/CD27high T cell percentages were measured by flow cytometry on a PBMC aliquot from every donor. The library relied on 5' RACE. A second PCR of roughly 7 to 12 cycles was run with a J-beta primer mix and a sample-barcoded 5' primer. Each TCR beta cDNA molecule received a unique molecular identifier from a template-switch 5' adaptor carrying 12 random nucleotides. Each sample yielded at least 2.5 million CDR3-containing paired-end reads. The Mint cDNA synthesis kit, primed by a TRBC-specific oligonucleotide, was used to synthesize first-strand cDNA from all RNA. Following uracil-DNA glycosylase treatment, a first 18-cycle PCR with universal primers M1SS and BC2_uni_R was performed on all cDNA. In the paper's pipeline: For normalization, 1 million high-quality reads, each with a distinct molecular identifier, were randomly selected from each sample. Instead of being binned into consensus sequences, reads that shared molecular identifiers were thrown out. MiTCR, with a Q25 quality threshold and the strictest error-elimination algorithm, was used for CDR3 identification, clonotype clustering and error correction. A nonparametric unseen species model with Euler transformation was used to estimate a lower bound on total TCR beta diversity. The public reads were reanalyzed by TCRdb: fastp trimming at Q25, MiXCR alignment, in-frame beta chains only. CDR3 protein duplicates are merged, each entry listing the most common genes and DNA. The V and J calls and clone size are TCRdb's, not the authors'. Across this sample there are around 1,800,000 distinct CDR3 sequences, with about two fifths seen only once. Under 25% of the sample comes from the top ten.

The specimen sequenced was blood. The source of this sequence is a human donor in good health. The chain links TRBV20-1 with TRBJ2-1; 10 junctional bases match TRBD2. In nucleotides, the sequence is TGCAGTGCTAGAGATTCGGCTAGCGGGGGAATAGGCAATGAGCAGTTCTTC. The encoded protein is CSARDSASGGIGNEQFF.